Each of the 19 T cell receptor beta chains below was sequenced from the same sample in a study of T cell changes during pregnancy in multiple sclerosis. Profiled with immunoSEQ multiplex PCR; TCRdb holds only in-frame clones, not every one. Here the sample spans more than 55,000 clones, about nine tenths being singletons. The sample consisted of peripheral blood, taken in the first trimester of pregnancy. These receptor sequences come from a female donor in good health, enrolled as a control in a pregnancy study.

CDR3 sequence reads: CASSLPRGGDQPQHF. The DNA for the CDR3 is TGTGCCAGTAGTCTTCCTCGAGGGGGAGATCAGCCCCAGCATTTT. The rearrangement joins TRBV19 to TRBJ1-5, with D perhaps TRBD1 (6 bases). Trimming took off 5 bases at V and 5 bases at J, with 16 bases between the two ends. CDR1 is LNHDA and CDR2 is SQIVND in the germline V gene (reference sequence). The CDR3 contains 15 residues.

V gene TRBV5-1 combines with J gene TRBJ2-3; D gene ambiguous. This CDR3 comprises 13 residues. The V end was cut by 4 bases, the J end by 4 bases, with 10 bases between. CDR1 and CDR2 (germline): SGHRS, YFSETQ. The CDR3 sequence is CASSPKTADTQYF. As DNA, the CDR3 is TGCGCCAGCAGCCCGAAGACTGCAGATACGCAGTATTTT.

The rearrangement joins TRBV5-8 to TRBJ1-3; TRBD1 aligns across 7 bases. The germline gives CDR1 SGHTS, CDR2 YDEGEE. V was pared by 4 bases and J by 3 bases, with 10 bases of the junction left unmatched. This CDR3 spans 16 amino acids. CDR3 in DNA: TGTGCCAGCAGCCAGTGGGACAGTCAGAATGGAAACACCATATATTTT. Translating it yields CASSQWDSQNGNTIYF.

This chain uses TRBV28 with TRBJ1-2; possible D gene TRBD1, 6 bases. This CDR3 contains 14 residues. Deletions cut 8 bases from V and 4 bases from J, with 17 bases between. From germline, CDR1 is MDHEN and CDR2 SYDVKM. The CDR3 sequence is CASAGGAPGYGYTF. The DNA for the CDR3 is TGTGCCAGCGCTGGGGGCGCACCGGGCTATGGCTACACCTTC.

The chain couples TRBV9 to TRBJ2-7; D perhaps matches TRBD2 (5 bases). Trimming pared 2 bases from V and 6 bases from J, leaving 15 bases between. Germline V gene sequence: CDR1 SGDLS, CDR2 YYNGEE. The CDR3 consists of 14 residues. Here the CDR3 reads CASSVRDYSGEQYF. Written as DNA, the CDR3 is TGTGCCAGCAGCGTTCGAGACTATTCGGGCGAGCAGTACTTC.

The chain uses TRBV13 and TRBJ2-3, with D tentatively TRBD1 (6 bases). The CDR3 totals 16 residues. The germline CDR1 and CDR2 sequences are PRHDT and FYEKMQ (reference sequence). V was pared by 3 bases and J by 4 bases, with 17 bases between. CDR3 in amino acids: CASSLRGTLVADTQYF. The DNA of the CDR3 is TGTGCCAGCAGCTTGAGGGGGACATTAGTAGCAGATACGCAGTATTTT. The full variable domain, in which reference TRBV13 and TRBJ2-3 provide the parts outside the CDR3, is AAGVIQSPRHLIKEKRETATLKCYPIPRHDTVYWYQQGPGQDPQFLISFYEKMQSDKGSIPDRFSAQQFSDYHSELNMSSLELGDSALYFCASSLRGTLVADTQYFGPGTRLTVL.

CDR3 DNA sequence: TGTGCCATCAGTGAGTTGATGCGGGGGCAAGAGACCCAGTACTTC. It encodes CAISELMRGQETQYF. The chain carries TRBV10-3 and TRBJ2-5; 7 bases map to TRBD2. Germline CDR1 ENHRY, CDR2 SYGVKD. This CDR3 contains 15 residues. V lost 1 base to trimming and J lost 2 bases; unmatched junction nucleotides: 4.

The V gene is TRBV27, the J gene TRBJ1-5, with a weak D call TRBD1 (6 bases). The V gene lost 8 bases and the J gene lost 0 bases, with 11 bases spanning the gap. The germline V gene has CDR1 MNHEY and CDR2 SMNVEV (reference sequence). The CDR3 length is 14 residues. This chain's CDR3 is CASRRGDSNQPQHF. The CDR3 bases are TGTGCCAGCCGCAGGGGTGATAGCAATCAGCCCCAGCATTTT.

This clone was counted a single time. The rearrangement uses TRBV19 and TRBJ1-5; D not certain. Between the trimmed V and J ends, which lost 4 bases and 2 bases, there was a span of 21 bases. CDR1 and CDR2 (germline): LNHDA, SQIVND (reference sequence). The CDR3 runs 18 residues. CDR3: CASSTGALRAGGNQPQHF. CDR3 DNA: TGTGCCAGTAGTACGGGCGCCCTGAGGGCCGGTGGCAATCAGCCCCAGCATTTT.

The chain is built from TRBV6-5 and TRBJ2-7; TRBD1 aligns across 10 bases. Germline V gene data show CDR1 as MNHEY and CDR2 as SVGAGI. The V segment lost 0 bases and the J segment 4 bases; nucleotides outside the gene matches: 6. CDR3 length: 16 amino acids. This CDR3 is CASSYSWTGGLYEQYF. CDR3 DNA: TGTGCCAGCAGTTACTCTTGGACAGGGGGTTTATACGAGCAGTACTTC.

V is TRBV28 and J is TRBJ2-1, with TRBD1 matching 7 bases. V lost 6 bases and J lost 6; bases outside the gene matches: 8. Germline V gives CDR1 MDHEN, CDR2 SYDVKM. This CDR3 contains 14 residues. CDR3 coding DNA: TGTGCCAGCAGCCCCGGGACAGTGGGCAATGAGCAGTTCTTC. It is translated as CASSPGTVGNEQFF.

V gene TRBV5-1 combines with J gene TRBJ2-5; D might be TRBD1 (6 bases). V lost 4 bases, J lost 5 bases, and 21 bases lay in between. CDR3 size: 16 residues. Per germline, CDR1 SGHRS and CDR2 YFSETQ. The CDR3 is CASSETGDLLGETQYF. CDR3 bases: TGCGCCAGCAGCGAGACAGGTGACCTACTAGGGGAGACCCAGTACTTC.

J is TRBJ1-2 and V is TRBV7-9; D remains ambiguous. CDR1 is SEHNR, CDR2 FQNEAQ, per germline (reference sequence). The CDR3 loop spans 13 amino acids. The V end lost 1 base, the J end lost 2 bases, and 5 bases lay between the germline ends. CDR3 bases: TGTGCCAGCAGCTTAGTAGCCAACTATGGCTACACCTTC. Its translation: CASSLVANYGYTF.

This chain connects TRBV7-9 to TRBJ2-7; D ambiguous. Trimming took off 5 bases at V and 6 bases at J, with 11 bases between the two ends. Looked up from germline, CDR1 is SEHNR and CDR2 is FQNEAQ (reference sequence). The CDR3 contains 12 residues. The CDR3, as DNA: TGTGCCAGCAGCCGACTGGAGCTCGAGCAGTACTTC. Translated, it gives CASSRLELEQYF.

The chain has TRBV18 and TRBJ2-7; D is perhaps TRBD1 (5 bases). The CDR3 is 14 amino acids. The V gene's germline CDR1 is KGHSH and CDR2 LQKENI. The V end lost 3 bases, the J end lost 1 base, and 10 bases lay between the germline ends. The CDR3, as DNA: TGTGCCAGCTCACCGGACACCGCGTCCTACGAGCAGTACTTC. It specifies CASSPDTASYEQYF.

The rearrangement uses TRBV5-1 and TRBJ1-1; 7 bases are shared with TRBD1. V dropped 0 bases and J dropped 4; count of bases not matched to a gene: 6. The CDR3 covers 15 residues. The germline V gene encodes CDR1 SGHRS and CDR2 YFSETQ. CDR3 amino acids: CASSLVGTATTEAFF. The CDR3 region has the DNA TGCGCCAGCAGCTTGGTGGGGACAGCCACCACTGAAGCTTTCTTT.

The V and J genes are TRBV28 and TRBJ2-5; perhaps TRBD2 as D (5 bases). Germline V CDR1 and CDR2: MDHEN, SYDVKM. Between the trimmed V and J ends, which lost 3 bases and 2 bases, there was a span of 13 bases. This CDR3 is 15 amino acids long. In DNA form, the CDR3 reads TGTGCCAGCAGTTTCGCCCCGACTAATCAAGAGACCCAGTACTTC. This codes for CASSFAPTNQETQYF.

This sequence joins TRBV7-9 and TRBJ2-7; D perhaps matches TRBD2 (6 bases). The CDR3 covers 13 residues. Looked up from germline, CDR1 is SEHNR and CDR2 is FQNEAQ (reference sequence). Trimming cost V 7 bases and J 5 bases, with 15 bases left between them. The chain's CDR3 is CASTATSGDEQYF. CDR3 nucleotides: TGTGCCAGCACCGCGACTAGTGGAGACGAGCAGTACTTC.

The chain couples TRBV5-1 to TRBJ1-1, with 8 bases aligning to TRBD1. The CDR3 covers 15 residues. V lost 6 bases to trimming and J lost 1 base; unmatched junction nucleotides: 8. Germline V gives CDR1 SGHRS, CDR2 YFSETQ. The chain's CDR3 is CASTGTGVGNTEAFF. The CDR3 nucleotides read TGCGCCAGCACCGGGACAGGCGTGGGGAACACTGAAGCTTTCTTT. The full variable domain, its missing parts supplied by reference TRBV5-1 and TRBJ1-1, is KAGVTQTPRYLIKTRGQQVTLSCSPISGHRSVSWYQQTPGQGLQFLFEYFSETQRNKGNFPGRFSGRQFSNSRSEMNVSTLELGDSALYLCASTGTGVGNTEAFFGQGTRLTVV.